The text below deals with one T cell receptor beta chain. This sample was included in a study of technical replicates of blood from several donors. V lost 6 bases, J lost 4 bases, and 10 bases stayed unmatched. CDR3 length: 15 amino acids. Per germline, CDR1 LNHDA and CDR2 SQIVND (reference sequence). The assay was immunoSEQ multiplex PCR, and TCRdb's table has in-frame clones only and misses some. The data hold about 73,000 clones, with roughly 90% observed a single time. Material: PBMCs. The clonotype comes from a human donor in good health. Some clones in this sample may be carry-over from other donors' samples. The J gene is TRBJ2-7, the V gene TRBV19, with TRBD1 identical over 9 bases. The CDR3 DNA sequence: TGTGCCAGTAGACCAGGGACAGGGAGGCCTTACGAGCAGTACTTC. It yields the protein CASRPGTGRPYEQYF. Using reference TRBV19 and TRBJ2-7 for the parts outside the CDR3, the full variable domain is DGGITQSPKYLFRKEGQNVTLSCEQNLNHDAMYWYRQDPGQGLRLIYYSQIVNDFQKGDIAEGYSVSREKKESFPLTVTSAQKNPTAFYLCASRPGTGRPYEQYFGPGTRLTVT.